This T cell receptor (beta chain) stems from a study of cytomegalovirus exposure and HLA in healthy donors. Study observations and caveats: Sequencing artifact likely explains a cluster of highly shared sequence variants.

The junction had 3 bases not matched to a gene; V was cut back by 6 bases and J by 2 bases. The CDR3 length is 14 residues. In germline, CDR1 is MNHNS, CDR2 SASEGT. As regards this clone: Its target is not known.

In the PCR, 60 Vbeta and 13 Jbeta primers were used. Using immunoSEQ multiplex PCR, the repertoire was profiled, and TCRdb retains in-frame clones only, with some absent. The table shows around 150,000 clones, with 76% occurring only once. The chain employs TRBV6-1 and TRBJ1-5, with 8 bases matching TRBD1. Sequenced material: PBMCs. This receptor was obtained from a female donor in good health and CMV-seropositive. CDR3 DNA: TGTGCCAGCAGGACAGGGGTCGGCAATCAGCCCCAGCATTTT. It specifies CASRTGVGNQPQHF.